Described below is a single T cell receptor beta chain sequence and its context. The record originates from a study of blood T cell repertoires in COVID-19. Measured with immunoSEQ multiplex PCR; TCRdb has only the in-frame clones, and not every one. The sample holds 60,000 to 75,000 clones, about 90% seen once. This clonotype originated in a woman aged 80 or over with active COVID-19. The sequenced material came from peripheral blood.

The CDR3 region is CASTLEGNGYTF. In DNA form, the CDR3 reads TGCGCCAGCACCCTAGAGGGAAATGGCTACACCTTC. The chain recombines TRBV5-1 with TRBJ1-2, with no clear D. The germline V gene encodes CDR1 SGHRS and CDR2 YFSETQ. The CDR3 is made up of 12 amino acids. Deletions cut 6 bases from V and 6 bases from J, with 12 bases between. The entire variable domain, with the rest obtained from reference TRBV5-1 and TRBJ1-2, is as follows: KAGVTQTPRYLIKTRGQQVTLSCSPISGHRSVSWYQQTPGQGLQFLFEYFSETQRNKGNFPGRFSGRQFSNSRSEMNVSTLELGDSALYLCASTLEGNGYTFGSGTRLTVV.